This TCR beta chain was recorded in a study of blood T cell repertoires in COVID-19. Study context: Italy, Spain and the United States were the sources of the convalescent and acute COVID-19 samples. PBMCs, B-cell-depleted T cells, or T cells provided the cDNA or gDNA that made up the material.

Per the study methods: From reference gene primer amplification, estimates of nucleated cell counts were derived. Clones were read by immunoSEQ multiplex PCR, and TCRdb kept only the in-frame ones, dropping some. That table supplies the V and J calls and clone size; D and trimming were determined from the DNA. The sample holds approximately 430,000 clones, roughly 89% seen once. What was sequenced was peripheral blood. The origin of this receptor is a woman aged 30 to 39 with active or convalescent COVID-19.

Here the CDR3 DNA reads TGTGCCAGCAGCCAACCTTCCTACGAGCAGTACTTC. As protein: CASSQPSYEQYF. The chain employs TRBV3-1 (or the pseudogene TRBV3-2) and TRBJ2-7, with D uncertain. Trimming removed 2 bases from V and 1 base from J, with 3 bases in between. The germline V gene encodes CDR1 LGHDT and CDR2 YNNKEL (reference sequence). The CDR3 is 12 amino acids.